The clone carrying this T cell receptor beta chain was counted many times. Its cognate antigen is unknown. The data originate from a study of regulatory T cells in long-lasting Graves disease. The study, taken as a whole, reports: Newly diagnosed disease favored TRBV20-1 and TRBJ2-1 over persistent disease.

CDR3 length equals 15 residues. The V gene's germline CDR1 is SGHVS and CDR2 FQNEAQ. Losses at the gene ends were 3 bases for V and 0 bases for J; bases not matched to a gene: 3. Described time point: newly diagnosed GD, antithyroid drugs for less than 3 months. The authors made the TCR library using RNA they extracted from PBMCs. Graves' disease was diagnosed by American Thyroid Association guidelines. Building of the TCR beta libraries involved iRepertoire HTBI primers and Arm-PCR of CDR3 regions. Each CDR3 protein is one row after TCRdb ran MiXCR on the multiplex PCR reads. This table has around 500,000 distinct CDR3 sequences, about 16% appearing once. These sequences were also reported in another study, on T cells in Graves' hyperthyroidism and ophthalmopathy. From that report: In the first-round RT-PCR of the TCR CDR3, the HTBI primer set was used. Median prediction lead before ophthalmopathy onset was 6.5 months with the model.

V gene TRBV7-8 combines with J gene TRBJ2-3; 7 bases line up with TRBD2. The specimen was peripheral blood mononuclear cells (PBMCs), collected at new diagnosis, from a patient treated with antithyroid drugs. This sequence was found in a woman in her forties or fifties with Graves disease. The CDR3: CASSLRGSSTDTQYF. CDR3 bases: TGTGCCAGCAGCTTGCGGGGGTCTAGCACAGATACGCAGTATTTT.